This T cell receptor beta chain was sequenced for a study of PD-1 blockade in classical Hodgkin lymphoma. The time point denotes: cycle 4 day 1 (C4D1), after five to seven weeks of nivolumab. All patients relapsed after autologous stem cell transplantation, and brentuximab vedotin exposure varied. The table came from immunoSEQ multiplex PCR; TCRdb's copy has only in-frame clones and leaves some out. This table has tens of thousands of clones, about 80% appearing once. The CDR3 consists of 18 residues. Looked up from germline, CDR1 is LGHNA and CDR2 is YNFKEQ. Trimming shortened V by 2 bases and J by 0 bases, and 20 bases separated the two germline ends.

The material sequenced was peripheral blood mononuclear cells (PBMCs), taken before the fourth cycle of nivolumab. This sequence was found in a human donor with classical Hodgkin lymphoma. This rearrangement joins TRBV4-2 to TRBJ2-7, with a weak D call TRBD2 (6 bases). The CDR3 sequence is CASSQPRSGAGSSYEQYF. The CDR3 bases are TGTGCCAGCAGCCAACCCCGTTCCGGGGCGGGGTCCTCCTACGAGCAGTACTTC.